What follows describes a single T cell receptor (beta chain). What it binds is not known. This record belongs to a study of OX40 agonist ivuxolimab in advanced cancers. Findings and limits, study-wide: By week 6 at 0.1 to 3.0 mg/kg, blood CD4+ and CD8+ T cells had expanded clonally. Some patients who did not respond also had low normalized T-cell clonal expansion.

The repertoire was sequenced with immunoSEQ multiplex PCR; TCRdb's copy has only in-frame clones and lacks some. The sample has about 30,000 clones, 90% to 95% seen once. This clonotype was sampled from an adult with an advanced solid tumor such as melanoma, head and neck, liver or kidney cancer. The source material was CD4+ or CD8+ T cells sorted from blood, sampled in a trial of the OX40 agonist ivuxolimab.

For the CDR3, the DNA is TGTGCCAGTAAACCCCCGGGGGCGCTCCATGGCTACACCTTC. It encodes CASKPPGALHGYTF. The V and J genes are TRBV19 and TRBJ1-2; possible D gene TRBD1, 6 bases. V lost 7 bases and J lost 6, with 18 bases in between. The CDR3 loop spans 14 amino acids. Germline CDR1 reads LNHDA; CDR2 reads SQIVND (reference sequence).